This T cell receptor beta chain was recovered during a study of cytomegalovirus exposure and HLA in healthy donors (TCRdb year 2017). Regarding the research as a whole: An earlier analysis of some 600 of the donors reported about 280 Gb of sequence data and around 100 million unique TCR beta sequences obtained from 180 million or so T cells. The T cell repertoires of under 700 subjects were profiled by immunosequencing and related to cytomegalovirus serostatus. HLA typing covered class I and class II loci at four-digit resolution. A later analysis re-examined previously published TCR beta repertoires from several hundred donors and added high-resolution HLA genotyping to investigate patterns of TCR occurrence. Every repertoire in the discovery cohort had been generated on one and the same sequencing platform. Because of strong linkage in the cohort, a few DR-DQ haplotypes were treated as single units for association and clustering. In a later genetic analysis, genome-wide SNP genotypes for about 55% of the roughly 700 donors were used, and that subset was treated as a discovery cohort. The number of donors typed differed by locus, with about 629-630 for A, B, C, DRB1 and DQB1, over 500 for DQA1, 600 to 610 for DPA1, and approximately 470 for DPB1. Besides the first cohort of roughly 700 subjects, a separate validation cohort made up of roughly 130 different subjects was used. Across approximately 400 genotyped donors of the cohort, an average of roughly 250,000 unique TCR beta nucleotide sequences per donor were sequenced, and 15% to 20% of those sequences were non-productive. Rather than using new phenotypic data, the later analysis identified candidate immune exposures from TCR beta sequences and from how often those sequences occurred across donors. To predict cytomegalovirus infection status, the study brought together high-throughput TCR immunosequencing, statistical association of individual TCRs with disease status, and machine learning. An earlier analysis of roughly 600 of the donors used high-throughput TCR beta sequencing to judge whether each TCR beta V gene segment behaved as functional or pseudogenic. The study aimed to test whether cataloging public T cell receptors could reveal signatures of past pathogen exposure. An early release covering about 600 HLA-typed donors comprised about 310 gigabases of sequencing data and 85 million or so unique TCR sequences. Donor age, sex, ethnicity and CMV serostatus were compiled together with the repertoire data. Among the roughly 400 genotyped donors, roughly 80% belonged to the genetic ancestry cluster associated with self-reported Caucasian donors.

As concerns this clone: Its target antigen remains unknown. Base qualities are missing; no much larger clone stands one base away.

The full study reports these points: A later analysis found that HLA-associated TCR beta chains were more clonally expanded and had lower generation probabilities than equally common non-associated chains. A few of the identified cytomegalovirus-associated TCR beta chains were confirmed in vitro to be specific for cytomegalovirus antigens. The study gave a list of 150 to 200 TCR beta chains associated with cytomegalovirus. V-gene and J-gene trimming of TCR beta chains was associated with a missense DCLRE1C variant in a later genetic analysis, and the association was replicated in an independent cohort. At a false discovery rate of 0.05, a later analysis linked under 20,000 TCR beta sequences to specific HLA alleles. An earlier analysis of some 560 of the donors showed that most TCR beta V segments appeared in productive rearrangements either about 87% or about 30% of the time, which broadly matched IMGT annotations. CMV serostatus was the only immune exposure information available for the cohort. The authors suggested that the approach could potentially be extended to other disease states and immunological phenotypes. When HLA alleles, especially DR and DQ, strongly co-occurred, attributing TCR associations to individual alleles was difficult. A group of highly shared sequence variants was considered likely to be a technical artifact of the sequencing pipeline. A later analysis reported that several top co-occurrence clusters appeared linked to parvovirus B19, influenza, CMV and Epstein-Barr virus. In a later genetic analysis, fewer N-insertions in productive TCRs were reported among donors in an Asian-associated ancestry cluster than the approximately 630-donor mean. In a later analysis, TCR association rates were found to vary across HLA loci, with the most associated TCRs seen for DRB1 alleles and the fewest for HLA-C alleles. The classifier was reported to diagnose cytomegalovirus status with high specificity and sensitivity in both the original cohort and the validation cohort. Sequencing depth was assumed to be roughly uniform across donors in the presence/absence analyses, though that assumption may not hold. Some IMGT-functional V segments, including TRBV6-2 and TRBV6-3, could not be distinguished by the 87-base-pair reads and were therefore excluded. A later analysis found that most CMV-associated TCR beta chains appeared HLA-restricted, with HLA associations seemingly driven largely by CMV exposure. Because HLA typing was missing for some donors at each locus, association tests included only the typed subset. Linkage disequilibrium might explain the correlated functional status among segregating V segments, but an unknown experimental factor could not be excluded. A further reported finding was that TCR beta sequences accurately predicted the HLA-A and HLA-B alleles for most subjects in the first cohort. In this cohort, only TCR beta chains were sequenced, and detectable features were limited by the absence of alpha or paired-chain data. Because counts were too low, 15 to 20 rarely observed V segments, including chromosome 9 orphons, were excluded from the earlier analysis of 500 to 700 of the donors. Most TCR sequences were observed very rarely across donors, whereas some public TCRs were present in many individuals.

The cohort was made up of about 670 healthy bone marrow donors. At the time of sampling, all cohort members were nominally healthy, though unrecorded immune exposures were likely present. The donor was CMV seropositive and was included in the group of approximately 310 seropositive cohort members. Each donor provided a peripheral blood sample, and peripheral blood mononuclear cells were used for TCR beta sequencing. Genomic DNA was extracted from the blood cell samples with the Qiagen DNeasy Blood Extraction Kit. Receptor libraries were prepared by the immunoSEQ multiplex PCR assay. A mixture of 60 forward primers for TCR Vbeta segments and 13 reverse primers for TCR Jbeta segments was used in the multiplex PCR. A multiplex PCR assay on genomic DNA amplified the CDR3 region of rearranged TCR beta genes. Amplified TCR beta libraries were sequenced as 87-base-pair reads on the Illumina HiSeq System. Per the original workflow: In a later analysis, roughly 80 million unique TCR beta chains were counted across the roughly 670 repertoires, and approximately 11 million of these chains were shared by at least two donors. A nearest-neighbor algorithm error-corrected the raw reads and collapsed the reads into unique sequences, merging closely related sequences to remove PCR and sequencing errors. Alignment of CDR3 sequences to IMGT reference sequences was used to assign V, D and J gene segments. Each retained sequence needed at least a six-nucleotide match to both a V gene segment and a J gene segment. Rearrangements were classified as productive when the CDR3 lacked stop codons and remained in frame with V and J, and all other rearrangements were classified as non-productive. CDR3 was defined by IMGT convention, running from the second conserved V-encoded cysteine to the conserved J-encoded phenylalanine. Sequences without an unambiguous match to a single V gene segment were excluded from the earlier analysis of several hundred of the donors. In an earlier analysis of about 590 of the donors, a V segment was called functional when productive rearrangements were above 56.7%, and segregating when the standard deviation between donors exceeded 5%. To diagnose cytomegalovirus status from the catalog of TCR beta chain sequences, a statistical classification framework was built. In a later analysis, TCR nucleotide sequences were compared against IMGT/GENE-DB human TR gene sequences so that V and J genes could be assigned. In a later analysis, CDR3 sequences and most-parsimonious VDJ recombination scenarios were assigned using the TCRdist pipeline. In a later analysis, every TCR beta chain was defined by the combination of its CDR3 amino acid sequence and its V-gene family, and reads without a unique V-gene family were dropped. In a later analysis, 500 to 700 highly shared, low-generation-probability nucleotide sequences were removed to address suspected cross-contamination and a sequencing artifact. In a later analysis, a clonal expansion index was calculated for each public chain from normalized within-repertoire ranks of inferred template counts. A later analysis computed generation probabilities with a VDJ recombination model fitted to out-of-frame rearrangements, and checked the results against IGoR. Hypergeometric tests were used in a later analysis to score TCR-TCR, TCR-HLA and TCR-CMV co-occurrence, with a repertoire-size bias correction applied to the TCR pairs. A later analysis estimated false discovery rates by permuting HLA or CMV assignments 20 times. A later analysis grouped co-occurring TCRs with DBSCAN, adding TCRdist sequence similarity when clustering within HLA-allele-positive subsets. For co-occurrence clustering, repertoires with fewer than 30,000 or more than 120,000 public chains were excluded, along with five or six repertoires with anomalous nucleotide sharing. TCRdb's version of the immuneACCESS table is confined to in-frame rearrangements and falls short of the full clone set. An unresolved V gene accounts for under half of the shortfall where checked; the remainder is of unknown origin. From that table come the V and J calls and clone size; the DNA was used to work out D and trimming. For this sample the table gives 110,000 to 150,000 clones, of which about 70% were detected only once. About 2% of the sample is in the top ten clones.

CDR3 length: 14 amino acids, cysteine to phenylalanine. Here the CDR3 DNA is all that survives: 42 bases in frame from base 1. V is reduced by 4 bases and J by 4 bases, leaving a spacing of 11 bases between them. CDR1 SGHRS and CDR2 YFSETQ were looked up in the germline V gene. The source is an older woman in good health and CMV-seropositive. The source material was PBMCs. The rearranged segments are TRBV5-1 and TRBJ1-4, with no reliable assignment of the D segment. The DNA is as follows: TGCGCCAGCAGCCCGGGGTCCCTTAATGAAAAACTGTTTTTT. This is translated as CASSPGSLNEKLFF.